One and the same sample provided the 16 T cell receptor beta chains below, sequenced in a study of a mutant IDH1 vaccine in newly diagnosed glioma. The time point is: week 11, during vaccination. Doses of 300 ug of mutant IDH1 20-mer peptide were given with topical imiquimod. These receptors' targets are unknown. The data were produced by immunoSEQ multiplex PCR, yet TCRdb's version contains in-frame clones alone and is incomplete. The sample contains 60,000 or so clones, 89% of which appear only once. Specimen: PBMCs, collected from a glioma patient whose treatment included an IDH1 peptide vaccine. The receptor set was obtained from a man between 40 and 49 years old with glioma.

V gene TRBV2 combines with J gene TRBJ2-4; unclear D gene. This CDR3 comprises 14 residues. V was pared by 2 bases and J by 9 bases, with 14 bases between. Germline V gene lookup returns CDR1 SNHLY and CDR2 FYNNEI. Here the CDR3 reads CASSERAPGGIQYF. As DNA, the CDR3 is TGTGCCAGCAGTGAAAGGGCGCCGGGTGGCATTCAGTACTTC.

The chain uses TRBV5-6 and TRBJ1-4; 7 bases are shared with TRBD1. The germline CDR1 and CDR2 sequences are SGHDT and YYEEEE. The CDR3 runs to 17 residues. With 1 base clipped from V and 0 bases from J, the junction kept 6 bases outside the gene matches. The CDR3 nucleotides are TGTGCCAGCAGCTTGACAAAAGGGACAGCAACTAATGAAAAACTGTTTTTT. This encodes CASSLTKGTATNEKLFF.

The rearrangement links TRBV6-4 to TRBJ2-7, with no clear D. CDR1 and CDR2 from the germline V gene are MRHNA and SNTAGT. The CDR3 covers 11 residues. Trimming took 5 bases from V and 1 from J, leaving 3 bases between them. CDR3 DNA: TGTGCCAGCAGTCCTTCCTACGAGCAGTACGTC. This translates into CASSPSYEQYV.

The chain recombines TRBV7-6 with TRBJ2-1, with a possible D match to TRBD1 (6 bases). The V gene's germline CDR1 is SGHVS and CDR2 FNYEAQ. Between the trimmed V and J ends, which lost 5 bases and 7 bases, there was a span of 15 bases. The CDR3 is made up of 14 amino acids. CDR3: CASSPRGTRNEQFF. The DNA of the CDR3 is TGTGCCAGCAGCCCCAGGGGAACACGGAATGAGCAGTTCTTC.

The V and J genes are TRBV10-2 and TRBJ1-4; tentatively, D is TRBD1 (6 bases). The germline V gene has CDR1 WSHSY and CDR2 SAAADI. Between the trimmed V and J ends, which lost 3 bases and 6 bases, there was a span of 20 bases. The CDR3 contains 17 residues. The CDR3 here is CASSDTRGARADEKLFF. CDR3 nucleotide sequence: TGCGCCAGCAGTGATACACGGGGGGCGCGGGCGGATGAAAAACTGTTTTTT.

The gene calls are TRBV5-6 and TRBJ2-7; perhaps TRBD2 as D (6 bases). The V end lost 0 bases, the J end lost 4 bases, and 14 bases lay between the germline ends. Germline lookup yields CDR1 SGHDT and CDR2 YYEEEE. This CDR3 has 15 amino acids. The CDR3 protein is CASSLGGGVGYEQYF. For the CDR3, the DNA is TGTGCCAGCAGCTTGGGCGGAGGGGTAGGGTACGAGCAGTACTTC.

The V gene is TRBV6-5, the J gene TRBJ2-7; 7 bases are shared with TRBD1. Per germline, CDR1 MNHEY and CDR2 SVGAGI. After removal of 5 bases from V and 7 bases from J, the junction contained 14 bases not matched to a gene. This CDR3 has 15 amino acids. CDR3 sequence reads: CASSPWDSPRKEQYF. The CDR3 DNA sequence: TGTGCCAGCAGTCCGTGGGACAGCCCGAGAAAGGAGCAGTACTTC.

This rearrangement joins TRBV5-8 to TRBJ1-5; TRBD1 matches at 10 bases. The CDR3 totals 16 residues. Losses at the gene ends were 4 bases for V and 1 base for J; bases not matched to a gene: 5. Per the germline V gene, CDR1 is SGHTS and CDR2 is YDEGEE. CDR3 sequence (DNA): TGTGCCAGCAGCAACTTGGACAGGGGGAGCAATCAGCCCCAGCATTTT. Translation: CASSNLDRGSNQPQHF.

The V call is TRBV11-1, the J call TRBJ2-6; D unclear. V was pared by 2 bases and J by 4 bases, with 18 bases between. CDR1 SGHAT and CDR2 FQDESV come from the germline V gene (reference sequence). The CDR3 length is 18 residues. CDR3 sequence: CASSLFPWPPSGANVLTF. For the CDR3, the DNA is TGTGCCAGCAGCTTATTCCCCTGGCCCCCATCCGGGGCCAACGTCCTGACTTTC.

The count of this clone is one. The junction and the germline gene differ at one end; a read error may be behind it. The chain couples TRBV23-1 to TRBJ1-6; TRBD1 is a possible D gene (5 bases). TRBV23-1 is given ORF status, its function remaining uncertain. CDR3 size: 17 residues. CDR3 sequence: CASGHPPSTVLGSPLHF. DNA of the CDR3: TGCGCCAGCGGTCACCCCCCGTCGACAGTCCTGGGGTCACCCCTCCACTTT.

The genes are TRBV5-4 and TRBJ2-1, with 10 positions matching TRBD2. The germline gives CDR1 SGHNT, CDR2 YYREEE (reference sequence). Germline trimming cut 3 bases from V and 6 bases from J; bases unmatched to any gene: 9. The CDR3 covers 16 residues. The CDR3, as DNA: TGTGCCAGCAGCTCGATAACCCGACTAGCGGGCAATGAGCAGTTCTTC. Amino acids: CASSSITRLAGNEQFF.

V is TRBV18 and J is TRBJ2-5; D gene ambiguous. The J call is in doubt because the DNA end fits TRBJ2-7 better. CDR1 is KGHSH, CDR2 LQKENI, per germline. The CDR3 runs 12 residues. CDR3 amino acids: CASSPGDGEQYF. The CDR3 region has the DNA TGTGCCAGCTCACCGGGTGACGGCGAGCAGTACTTC.

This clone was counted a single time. CDR3 coding DNA: TGTGCCAGCAGTTTACTAGGGGGGAACACTGAAGCTTTCTTT. Amino acid sequence: CASSLLGGNTEAFF. The V gene is TRBV28, the J gene TRBJ1-1; maybe TRBD1 (6 bases). Deletions cut 2 bases from V and 1 base from J, with 8 bases between. Looked up from germline, CDR1 is MDHEN and CDR2 is SYDVKM. This CDR3 has 14 amino acids.

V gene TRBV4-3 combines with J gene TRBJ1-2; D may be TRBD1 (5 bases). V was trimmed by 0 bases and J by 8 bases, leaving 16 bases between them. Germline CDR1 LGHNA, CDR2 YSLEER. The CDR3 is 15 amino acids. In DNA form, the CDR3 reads TGCGCCAGCAGCCAAGACGGGACCCCAAGTTACGGCTACACCTTC. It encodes CASSQDGTPSYGYTF.

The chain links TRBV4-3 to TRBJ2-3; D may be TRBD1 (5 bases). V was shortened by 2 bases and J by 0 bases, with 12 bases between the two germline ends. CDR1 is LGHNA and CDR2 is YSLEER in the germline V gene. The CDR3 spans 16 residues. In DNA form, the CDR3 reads TGCGCCAGCAGCCAAAACCGACAGTCGAGCACAGATACGCAGTATTTT. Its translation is CASSQNRQSSTDTQYF.

The DNA for the CDR3 is TGTGCCAGCAGTTCATTCAATACAGGGGGCACGGAAAAACTGTTTTTT. Translating it yields CASSSFNTGGTEKLFF. This chain links TRBV28 with TRBJ1-4; 9 bases are a match to TRBD1. J lost 8 bases, V lost 4 bases, and 11 bases had no gene match. The CDR3 spans 16 residues. Germline CDR1 is MDHEN and CDR2 is SYDVKM.